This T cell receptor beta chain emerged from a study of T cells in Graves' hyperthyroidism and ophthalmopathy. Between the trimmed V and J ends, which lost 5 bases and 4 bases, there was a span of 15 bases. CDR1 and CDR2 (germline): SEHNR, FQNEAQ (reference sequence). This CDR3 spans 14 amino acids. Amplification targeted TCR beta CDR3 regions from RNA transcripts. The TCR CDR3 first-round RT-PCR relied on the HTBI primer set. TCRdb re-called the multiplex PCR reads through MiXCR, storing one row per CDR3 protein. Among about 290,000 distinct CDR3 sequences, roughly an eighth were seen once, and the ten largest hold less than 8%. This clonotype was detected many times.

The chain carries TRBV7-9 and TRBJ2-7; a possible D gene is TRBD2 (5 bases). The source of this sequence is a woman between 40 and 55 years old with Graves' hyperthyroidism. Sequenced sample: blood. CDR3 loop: CASSGQDLGYEQYF. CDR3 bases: TGTGCCAGCAGCGGCCAGGACTTGGGTTACGAGCAGTACTTC.